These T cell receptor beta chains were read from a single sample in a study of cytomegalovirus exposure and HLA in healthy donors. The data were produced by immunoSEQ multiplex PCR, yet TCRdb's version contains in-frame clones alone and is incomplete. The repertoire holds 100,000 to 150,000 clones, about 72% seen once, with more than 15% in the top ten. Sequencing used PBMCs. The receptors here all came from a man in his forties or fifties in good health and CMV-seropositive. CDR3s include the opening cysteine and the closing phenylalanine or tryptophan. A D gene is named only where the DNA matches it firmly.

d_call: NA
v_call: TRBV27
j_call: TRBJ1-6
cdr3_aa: CASSLSRTRVINSPLHF

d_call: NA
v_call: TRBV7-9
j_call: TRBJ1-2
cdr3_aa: CASSQSYPGDGYTF

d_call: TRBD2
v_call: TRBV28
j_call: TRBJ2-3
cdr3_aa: CASSLLGLAGSTDTQYF

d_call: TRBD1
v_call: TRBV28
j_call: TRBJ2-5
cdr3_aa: CASRKPGQGRETQYF

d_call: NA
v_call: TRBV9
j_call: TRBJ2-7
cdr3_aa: CASSVDGGNYEQYF

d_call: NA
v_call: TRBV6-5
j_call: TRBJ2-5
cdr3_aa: CATAGGQTQYF

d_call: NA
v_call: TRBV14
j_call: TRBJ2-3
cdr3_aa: CASSQGLEGSTDTQYF

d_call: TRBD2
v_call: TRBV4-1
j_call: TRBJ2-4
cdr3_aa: CASSQAGGLAKNIQYF

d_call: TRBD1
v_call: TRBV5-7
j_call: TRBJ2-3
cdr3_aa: CASSEPGQGTDTQYF

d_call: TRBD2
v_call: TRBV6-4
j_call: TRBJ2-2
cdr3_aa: CASSPGLAAGELFF

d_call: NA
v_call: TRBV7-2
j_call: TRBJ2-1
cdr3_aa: CASSLGQGTEQFF

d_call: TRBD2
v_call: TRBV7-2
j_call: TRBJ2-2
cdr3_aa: CASSLGRGEAGELFF

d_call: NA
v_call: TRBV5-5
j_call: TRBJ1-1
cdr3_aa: CASSSREQVNTEAFF

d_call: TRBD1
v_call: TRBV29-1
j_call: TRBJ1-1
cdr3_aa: CSAGWDRVTEAFF

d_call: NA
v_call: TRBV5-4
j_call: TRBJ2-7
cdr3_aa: CASSLGAFTTYEQYF

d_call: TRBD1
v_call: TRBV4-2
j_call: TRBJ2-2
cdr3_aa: CASSHVGQGTGELFF

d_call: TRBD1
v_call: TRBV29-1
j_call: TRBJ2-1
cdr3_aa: CNVIQGNYNEQFF

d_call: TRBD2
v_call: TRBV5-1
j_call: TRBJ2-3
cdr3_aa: CASSLQREGRADTQYF

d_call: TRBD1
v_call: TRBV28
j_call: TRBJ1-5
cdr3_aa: CASSSQTGGQPQHF

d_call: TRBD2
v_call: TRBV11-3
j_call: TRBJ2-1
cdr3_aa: CASSLRTSATNEQFF

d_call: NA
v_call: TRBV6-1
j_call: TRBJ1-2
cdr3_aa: CASSEATALANYGYTF

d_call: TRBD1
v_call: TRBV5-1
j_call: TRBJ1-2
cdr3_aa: CASSLKGLTGPDGYTF

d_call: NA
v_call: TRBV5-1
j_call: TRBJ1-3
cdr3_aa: CASSLVSSGNTIYF

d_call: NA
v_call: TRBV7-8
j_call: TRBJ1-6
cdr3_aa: CASSLGAGLGSPLHF

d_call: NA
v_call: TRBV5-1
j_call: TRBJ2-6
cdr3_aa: CASSLGRTGANVLTF

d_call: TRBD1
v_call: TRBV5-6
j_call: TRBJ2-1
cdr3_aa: CASSFQGAGSYNEQFF

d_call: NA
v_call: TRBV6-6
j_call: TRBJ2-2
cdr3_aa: CASSYRGRGDTGELFF

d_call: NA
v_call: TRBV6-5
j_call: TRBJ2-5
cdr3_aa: CASIFGQGGETQYF

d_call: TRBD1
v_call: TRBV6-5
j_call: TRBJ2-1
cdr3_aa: CASSYGQGDNEQFF

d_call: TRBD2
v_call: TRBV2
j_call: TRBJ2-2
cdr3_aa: CATHSSGTAPNTGELFF

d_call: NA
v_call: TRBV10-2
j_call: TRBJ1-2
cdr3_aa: CASTSHKGDYGYTF

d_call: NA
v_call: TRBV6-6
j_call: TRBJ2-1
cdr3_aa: CASTTGSFLDEQFF

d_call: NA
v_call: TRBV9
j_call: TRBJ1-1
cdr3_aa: CASSVGSRGTEAFF

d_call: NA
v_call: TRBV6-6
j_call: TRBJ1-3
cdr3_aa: CASSSSDGNTIYF

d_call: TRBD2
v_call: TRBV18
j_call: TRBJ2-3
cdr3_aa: CASSPLPGLAGGSTDTQYF

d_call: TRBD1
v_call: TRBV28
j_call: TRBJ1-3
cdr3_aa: CATLEDRGRNTIYF

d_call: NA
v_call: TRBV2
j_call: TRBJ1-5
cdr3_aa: CASKIPFTNQPQHF

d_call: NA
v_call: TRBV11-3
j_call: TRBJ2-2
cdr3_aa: CASSYGQTNTGELFF

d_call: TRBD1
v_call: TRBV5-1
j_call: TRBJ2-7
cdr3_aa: CASRRTGDEQYF

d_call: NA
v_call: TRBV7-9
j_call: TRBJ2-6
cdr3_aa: CASSLGRGGGASGANVLTF

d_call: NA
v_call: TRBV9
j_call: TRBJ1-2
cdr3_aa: CASSEEGRTNYGYTF

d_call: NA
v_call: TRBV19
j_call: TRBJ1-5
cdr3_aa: CASSIRQVPISNQPQHF

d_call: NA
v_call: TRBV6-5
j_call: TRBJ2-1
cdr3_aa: CASSYSAASSYNEQFF

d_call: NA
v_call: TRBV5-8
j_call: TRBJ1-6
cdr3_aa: CASSVQGSYNSPLHF

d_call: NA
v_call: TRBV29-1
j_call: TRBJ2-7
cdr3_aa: CSGGPSSYEQYF

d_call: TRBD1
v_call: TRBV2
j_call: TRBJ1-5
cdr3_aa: CASSAWTGIRSNQPQHF

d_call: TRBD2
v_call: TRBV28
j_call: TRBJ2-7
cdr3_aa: CASSWTSGLSYEQYF

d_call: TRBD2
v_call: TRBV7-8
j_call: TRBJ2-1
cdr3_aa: CTGAGEKEFF

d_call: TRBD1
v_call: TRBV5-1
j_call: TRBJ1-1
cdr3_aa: CASSLPQGAEAFF

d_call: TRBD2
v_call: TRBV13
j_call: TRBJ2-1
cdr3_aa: CASSRTSGRANEQFF

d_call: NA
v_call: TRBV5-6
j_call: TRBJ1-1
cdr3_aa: CASSPPDLNTEAFF

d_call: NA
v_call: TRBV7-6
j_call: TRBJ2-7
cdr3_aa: CASSAGVSYEQYF

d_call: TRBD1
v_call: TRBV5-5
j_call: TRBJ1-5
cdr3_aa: CASSLALWDRGNQPQHF

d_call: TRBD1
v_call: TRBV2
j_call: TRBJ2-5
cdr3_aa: CASTQGAGETQYF

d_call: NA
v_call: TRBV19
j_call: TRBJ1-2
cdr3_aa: CASSIEGSYGYTF

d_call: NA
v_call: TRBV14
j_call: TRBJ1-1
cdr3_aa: CASSLFSTANTEAFF